These 32 T cell receptor beta chains share one sample of origin, sequenced in a study of cytomegalovirus exposure and HLA in healthy donors. PCR was performed using 60 Vbeta and 13 Jbeta primers. Some clones are missing from TCRdb's copy, which holds only in-frame ones; the method was immunoSEQ multiplex PCR. The table has roughly 140,000 clones, about four fifths seen once. The sequencing sample was made of PBMCs. These receptors were taken from a man aged 25-45 years in good health and CMV-seronegative.

The rearrangement uses TRBV5-8 and TRBJ1-5; D not certain. The germline gives CDR1 SGHTS, CDR2 YDEGEE. The length of the CDR3 is 12 residues. Trimming removed 2 bases at V and 9 bases at J, with 9 bases between. The CDR3 protein is CASSFKGGPQHF. The CDR3 DNA reads TGTGCCAGCAGCTTCAAAGGCGGGCCCCAGCATTTT.

The rearrangement joins TRBV2 to TRBJ1-5; D may be TRBD1 (5 bases). The V and J ends lost 6 bases and 7 bases respectively, with 19 bases between them. The germline gives CDR1 SNHLY, CDR2 FYNNEI. This CDR3 contains 15 residues. The CDR3 sequence is CASSDGALRVQPQHF. The CDR3, as DNA: TGTGCCAGCAGCGACGGCGCCCTCAGGGTCCAGCCCCAGCATTTT.

The rearrangement joins TRBV6-1 to TRBJ2-1; D may be TRBD2 (6 bases). Per germline, CDR1 MNHNS and CDR2 SASEGT. This CDR3 has 15 amino acids. The V and J ends lost 3 bases and 4 bases respectively, with 13 bases between them. The CDR3: CASSETPGGYNEQFF. The CDR3 nucleotides are TGTGCCAGCAGTGAGACCCCCGGAGGGTACAATGAGCAGTTCTTC.

The genes are TRBV29-1 and TRBJ1-2; tentative D call: TRBD1 (5 bases). Looked up from germline, CDR1 is SQVTM and CDR2 is ANQGSEA. V lost 4 bases and J 1 base, leaving 22 bases between the germline ends. This CDR3 is 17 amino acids long. The CDR3 nucleotides are TGCAGCGTTGTACGGGGGGATGACATATCGGGTAACTATGGCTACACCTTC. Translating gives CSVVRGDDISGNYGYTF.

This clone has only one observation. The chain combines TRBV27 with TRBJ1-1, with TRBD1 identical over 11 bases. The CDR3 extends over 17 amino acids. With 6 bases clipped from V and 4 bases from J, the junction kept 13 bases outside the gene matches. Per the germline V gene, CDR1 is MNHEY and CDR2 is SMNVEV (reference sequence). The CDR3 spells CASSSRTGGILGTEAFF. The CDR3 DNA follows: TGTGCCAGCAGCTCCAGGACAGGGGGCATCCTGGGCACTGAAGCTTTCTTT.

CDR3 in amino acids: CASSLGPGSPSSSYEQYF. CDR3 in DNA: TGCGCCAGCAGCTTAGGTCCAGGGTCCCCTTCCAGCTCCTACGAGCAGTACTTC. J is TRBJ2-7 and V is TRBV5-1; TRBD1 is a possible D gene (5 bases). CDR1 SGHRS and CDR2 YFSETQ come from the germline V gene. Deletions cut 2 bases from V and 0 bases from J, with 21 bases between. There are 18 residues in the CDR3.

The rearrangement links TRBV10-2 to TRBJ2-2, with a weak D call TRBD1 (5 bases). There are 15 residues in the CDR3. Per the germline V gene, CDR1 is WSHSY and CDR2 is SAAADI. The V gene lost 6 bases and the J gene lost 0 bases, with 11 bases spanning the gap. CDR3 in amino acids: CASRGAVSNTGELFF. CDR3 nucleotide sequence: TGCGCCAGCAGAGGGGCAGTATCGAACACCGGGGAGCTGTTTTTT.

J is TRBJ2-7 and V is TRBV5-1; the match to TRBD2 covers 7 bases. Trimming removed 4 bases from V and 9 bases from J; junction bases left unmatched: 13. Germline values: CDR1 SGHRS, CDR2 YFSETQ. The CDR3 contains 14 residues. In nucleotides, the CDR3 is TGCGCCAGCAGCGTAGGGACTAAATCTTCGGGGCAGTACTTC. Protein product: CASSVGTKSSGQYF.

This clone counts as medium-sized. The sample holds other DNA sequences that translate to the same CDR3. The chain is built from TRBV6-5 and TRBJ1-5, with TRBD1 matching 8 bases. J gave up 4 bases and V 0 bases, and 2 bases lay outside the gene matches. The CDR3 length is 15 residues. Germline V gene sequence: CDR1 MNHEY, CDR2 SVGAGI. CDR3 region: CASSYSRTGNQPQHF. CDR3 DNA sequence: TGTGCCAGCAGTTACTCGAGGACAGGGAATCAGCCCCAGCATTTT.

The chain recombines TRBV6-5 with TRBJ2-2; 8 positions agree with TRBD1. This CDR3 has 15 amino acids. With 6 bases clipped from V and 4 bases from J, the junction kept 7 bases outside the gene matches. Germline V CDR1 and CDR2: MNHEY, SVGAGI. This chain's CDR3 is CASSPRGLSTGELFF. The CDR3 nucleotides are TGTGCCAGCAGCCCCAGGGGGCTCAGCACCGGGGAGCTGTTTTTT.

The rearrangement links TRBV28 to TRBJ2-1, with D maybe TRBD2 (6 bases). Germline CDR1 is MDHEN and CDR2 is SYDVKM. Trimming pared 6 bases from V and 9 bases from J, leaving 12 bases between. The CDR3 spans 12 residues. Here the CDR3 reads CASRSGGTEQFF. CDR3 DNA sequence: TGTGCCAGCAGAAGTGGGGGGACTGAGCAGTTCTTC.

The V call is TRBV5-1, the J call TRBJ2-1; 7 nucleotides align to TRBD1. Germline assignment: CDR1 SGHRS and CDR2 YFSETQ. V lost 5 bases, J lost 0 bases, and 5 bases stayed unmatched. CDR3 length: 15 residues. As DNA, the CDR3 is TGCGCCAGCAGGATACAGGGGTACTCCTACAATGAGCAGTTCTTC. As protein: CASRIQGYSYNEQFF.

This rearrangement joins TRBV27 to TRBJ1-5, with a weak D call TRBD1 (5 bases). From germline, CDR1 is MNHEY and CDR2 SMNVEV (reference sequence). The CDR3 totals 15 residues. V was shortened by 6 bases and J by 0 bases, with 12 bases between the two germline ends. This CDR3 is CASRPTEYSNQPQHF. CDR3 nucleotide sequence: TGTGCCAGCAGACCGACAGAGTATAGCAATCAGCCCCAGCATTTT.

J is TRBJ1-1 and V is TRBV6-6; 8 bases align to TRBD1. With V trimmed by 9 bases and J by 6 bases, 12 bases remained unmatched. There are 14 residues in the CDR3. Germline lookup yields CDR1 MNHNY and CDR2 SVGAGI (reference sequence). The CDR3 region is CASQGARVIAEAFF. The CDR3, as DNA: TGTGCCAGTCAGGGGGCGAGGGTAATCGCTGAAGCTTTCTTT.

The chain joins TRBV5-1 to TRBJ2-7; 9 bases fit TRBD1. The CDR3 has 16 residues. Trimming cost V 0 bases and J 2 bases; bases outside gene matches: 6. Germline assignment: CDR1 SGHRS and CDR2 YFSETQ. CDR3 protein: CASSLAGTGSAYEQYF. CDR3 nucleotide sequence: TGCGCCAGCAGCTTGGCCGGGACAGGGTCTGCCTACGAGCAGTACTTC.

The V call is TRBV7-2, the J call TRBJ1-1, with D possibly matching TRBD1 (5 bases). From germline, CDR1 is SGHTA and CDR2 FQGNSA. The CDR3 sequence is 14 residues long. V lost 4 bases and J lost 3, with 12 bases in between. The CDR3 loop is CASSSRQSYTEAFF. The CDR3 nucleotides read TGTGCCAGCAGCTCCCGACAGTCTTACACTGAAGCTTTCTTT. Supplemented by reference TRBV7-2 and TRBJ1-1, the full variable domain reads GAGVSQSPSNKVTEKGKDVELRCDPISGHTALYWYRQSLGQGLEFLIYFQGNSAPDKSGLPSDRFSAERTGGSVSTLTIQRTQQEDSAVYLCASSSRQSYTEAFFGQGTRLTVV.

CDR3 bases: TGCGCCAGCAGCCATCGGGACAGGGAGGAAAAACTGTTTTTT. Its translation: CASSHRDREEKLFF. The chain couples TRBV4-1 to TRBJ1-4; 9 nucleotides match TRBD1. From germline, CDR1 is MGHRA and CDR2 YSYEKL. This CDR3 has 14 residues. The ends lost 3 bases at V and 8 bases at J; junction bases unmatched: 4.

The rearrangement uses TRBV5-1 and TRBJ2-1; D uncertain. The CDR3 is 14 amino acids. Germline assignment: CDR1 SGHRS and CDR2 YFSETQ. V shed 5 bases and J shed 1 base, with 10 bases lying between them. This chain's CDR3 is CASRPSGSYNEQFF. CDR3 sequence (DNA): TGCGCCAGCAGACCCTCCGGGTCCTACAATGAGCAGTTCTTC.

The V and J genes are TRBV5-4 and TRBJ1-2; 8 bases are a match to TRBD1. Trimming at V came to 2 bases and at J to 8 bases, leaving 8 bases not matched to a gene. Germline V gene data show CDR1 as SGHNT and CDR2 as YYREEE (reference sequence). This CDR3 contains 14 residues. CDR3 sequence (DNA): TGTGCCAGCAGCTTCATACAGGGGGATGGAGGCTACACCTTC. Translation: CASSFIQGDGGYTF. The full variable domain, its missing parts supplied by reference TRBV5-4 and TRBJ1-2, is ETGVTQSPTHLIKTRGQQVTLRCSSQSGHNTVSWYQQALGQGPQFIFQYYREEENGRGNFPPRFSGLQFPNYSSELNVNALELDDSALYLCASSFIQGDGGYTFGSGTRLTVV.

The V gene is TRBV18, the J gene TRBJ1-1; a weak D match, TRBD1 (6 bases). The CDR3 spans 13 residues. The V gene's germline CDR1 is KGHSH and CDR2 LQKENI. Trimming removed 6 bases from V and 1 base from J, with 9 bases in between. The CDR3 sequence: CASSRQENTEAFF. CDR3 coding DNA: TGTGCCAGCTCGCGACAGGAGAACACTGAAGCTTTCTTT. Full variable domain (outside the CDR3, taken from reference TRBV18 and TRBJ1-1): NAGVMQNPRHLVRRRGQEARLRCSPMKGHSHVYWYRQLPEEGLKFMVYLQKENIIDESGMPKERFSAEFPKEGPSILRIQQVVRGDSAAYFCASSRQENTEAFFGQGTRLTVV.

This chain uses TRBV5-1 with TRBJ2-5, with 11 positions matching TRBD2. The CDR3 runs to 15 residues. Germline V gives CDR1 SGHRS, CDR2 YFSETQ. J gave up 2 bases and V 4 bases, and 4 bases lay outside the gene matches. CDR3 in amino acids: CASSPSGGTQETQYF. For the CDR3, the DNA is TGCGCCAGCAGCCCTAGCGGGGGGACACAAGAGACCCAGTACTTC.

The chain uses TRBV28 and TRBJ1-2, with 9 bases lining up with TRBD1. The ends lost 8 bases at V and 6 bases at J; junction bases unmatched: 13. Germline lookup yields CDR1 MDHEN and CDR2 SYDVKM. This CDR3 is 15 amino acids long. This CDR3 reads CASDTGGKLRDGYTF. DNA for the CDR3: TGTGCCAGCGACACAGGGGGCAAGCTGCGTGATGGCTACACCTTC.

This chain connects TRBV28 to TRBJ2-7, with D perhaps matching TRBD1 (5 bases). Germline V gene sequence: CDR1 MDHEN, CDR2 SYDVKM. Trimming left V 0 bases short and J 5 bases short, with 11 bases between. The CDR3 spans 14 residues. The CDR3 reads CASSLWAGNHEQYF. The CDR3 region has the DNA TGTGCCAGCAGTTTATGGGCAGGGAACCACGAGCAGTACTTC.

The chain carries TRBV29-1 and TRBJ2-3, with D unresolved. This CDR3 is built from 13 residues. From germline, CDR1 is SQVTM and CDR2 ANQGSEA. The V end lost 4 bases, the J end lost 2 bases, and 10 bases lay between the germline ends. The CDR3 spells CSVATKLTDTQYF. The DNA of the CDR3 is TGCAGCGTTGCCACGAAACTCACAGATACGCAGTATTTT.

The chain is built from TRBV19 and TRBJ1-1, with 8 bases that match TRBD1. Germline-derived CDR1 and CDR2 are LNHDA and SQIVND (reference sequence). The CDR3 length is 13 residues. The ends lost 5 bases at V and 3 bases at J; junction bases unmatched: 2. The CDR3 protein is CASSLTGDTEAFF. The DNA of the CDR3 is TGTGCCAGTAGTTTGACAGGGGACACTGAAGCTTTCTTT.

The rearrangement links TRBV2 to TRBJ1-5; D remains unclear. Trimming removed 4 bases at V and 1 base at J, with 8 bases between. Looked up from germline, CDR1 is SNHLY and CDR2 is FYNNEI. CDR3 length equals 14 residues. In DNA form, the CDR3 reads TGTGCCAGCAGTGGGCGGGGAAGCAATCAGCCCCAGCATTTT. It specifies CASSGRGSNQPQHF. The variable domain in full, with the rest retrieved from reference TRBV2 and TRBJ1-5, is EPEVTQTPSHQVTQMGQEVILRCVPISNHLYFYWYRQILGQKVEFLVSFYNNEISEKSEIFDDQFSVERPDGSNFTLKIRSTKLEDSAMYFCASSGRGSNQPQHFGDGTRLSIL.

The gene calls are TRBV7-8 and TRBJ1-5; D might be TRBD1 (5 bases). The CDR3 is 15 residues long. Trimming pared 5 bases from V and 3 bases from J, leaving 14 bases between. The V gene's germline CDR1 is SGHVS and CDR2 FQNEAQ. CDR3 residues: CASSPRAGTNQPQHF. The CDR3 DNA sequence: TGTGCCAGCAGCCCAAGGGCGGGGACCAATCAGCCCCAGCATTTT.

The gene calls are TRBV27 and TRBJ2-5; D ambiguous. The germline V gene has CDR1 MNHEY and CDR2 SMNVEV (reference sequence). The CDR3 sequence is 12 residues long. V lost 2 bases to trimming and J lost 5 bases, with 6 bases between them. In DNA, the CDR3 is TGTGCCAGCAGTTTAGATGCGGAGACCCAGTACTTC. It specifies CASSLDAETQYF.

V is TRBV18 and J is TRBJ2-7; no clear D gene. V gave up 2 bases and J gave up 4 bases, with 9 bases separating them. Per germline, CDR1 KGHSH and CDR2 LQKENI. The CDR3 length is 13 residues. This CDR3 is CASSPEVGYEQYF. The DNA for the CDR3 is TGTGCCAGCTCACCAGAGGTTGGATACGAGCAGTACTTC.

The V call is TRBV19, the J call TRBJ1-5, with TRBD1 matching 9 bases. The CDR3 is made up of 12 amino acids. Germline V gene lookup returns CDR1 LNHDA and CDR2 SQIVND (reference sequence). J lost 6 bases, V lost 7 bases, and 1 base had no gene match. CDR3 amino acids: CASKTGGQPQHF. In nucleotides, the CDR3 is TGTGCCAGTAAGACAGGGGGTCAGCCCCAGCATTTT.

The chain employs TRBV5-1 and TRBJ2-3; 13 nucleotides agree with TRBD2. V trimming: 3 bases; J trimming: 2 bases; junction bases outside the gene matches: 3. Germline V gene sequence: CDR1 SGHRS, CDR2 YFSETQ. CDR3 length equals 16 residues. CDR3 sequence reads: CASSSGLAGYTDTQYF. The CDR3 region has the DNA TGCGCCAGCAGCTCGGGACTAGCGGGGTACACAGATACGCAGTATTTT.

The rearrangement joins TRBV19 to TRBJ1-1, with TRBD1 matching 7 bases. The CDR3 spans 16 residues. Trimming took 4 bases from V and 4 from J; bases not matched to a gene: 12. Germline assignment: CDR1 LNHDA and CDR2 SQIVND (reference sequence). The DNA of the CDR3 is TGTGCCAGTAGTAGCCGGCGAGGGGGCGCGCCCACTGAAGCTTTCTTT. Amino acids: CASSSRRGGAPTEAFF.